Listed here are 4 T cell receptor beta chains from one sample, sequenced in a study of cytomegalovirus exposure and HLA in healthy donors. 60 Vbeta and 13 Jbeta primers were used in PCR. Profiling relied on immunoSEQ multiplex PCR, and the TCRdb table lists in-frame clones only, not all of them. In all, the sample yields some 75,000 clones. Sequenced: PBMCs. The source is a boy aged 5-17 years in good health and CMV-seronegative.

The chain joins TRBV9 to TRBJ2-3; D is possibly TRBD2 (5 bases). The CDR3 totals 14 residues. The germline V gene encodes CDR1 SGDLS and CDR2 YYNGEE. V lost 0 bases and J 4 bases, leaving 9 bases between the germline ends. CDR3 in amino acids: CASSVGGLADTQYF. As DNA, the CDR3 is TGTGCCAGCAGCGTAGGCGGGTTGGCAGATACGCAGTATTTT. Looking up the rest from reference TRBV9 and TRBJ2-3 gives the full variable domain: DSGVTQTPKHLITATGQRVTLRCSPRSGDLSVYWYQQSLDQGLQFLIQYYNGEERAKGNILERFSAQQFPDLHSELNLSSLELGDSALYFCASSVGGLADTQYFGPGTRLTVL.

The J gene is TRBJ1-6, the V gene TRBV30; 8 bases fit TRBD1. Germline trimming cut 2 bases from V and 10 bases from J; bases unmatched to any gene: 7. Per the germline V gene, CDR1 is GTSNPN and CDR2 is SVGIG (reference sequence). This CDR3 contains 14 residues. The CDR3 region has the DNA TGTGCCTGGAGTCTCCAGGGGGCAAAATCACCCCTCCACTTT. Its protein product is CAWSLQGAKSPLHF.

The rearrangement uses TRBV7-2 and TRBJ2-7; a possible D gene is TRBD2 (5 bases). Between the trimmed V and J ends, which lost 3 bases and 4 bases, there was a span of 16 bases. CDR3 length: 15 residues. CDR1 is SGHTA and CDR2 is FQGNSA in the germline V gene. The CDR3 is CASSLERVLSYEQYF. DNA of the CDR3: TGTGCCAGCAGCTTGGAGAGGGTTTTGTCTTACGAGCAGTACTTC.

This chain uses TRBV5-6 with TRBJ1-2; tentative D call: TRBD1 (6 bases). Germline V gene lookup returns CDR1 SGHDT and CDR2 YYEEEE. The CDR3 covers 15 residues. V was cut by 4 bases and J by 3 bases, with 16 bases left in between. In DNA, the CDR3 is TGTGCCAGCAGCCGTGGACAGAGGGGTGACTATGGCTACACCTTC. This sequence encodes CASSRGQRGDYGYTF. The full variable domain, in which reference TRBV5-6 and TRBJ1-2 provide the parts outside the CDR3, is DAGVTQSPTHLIKTRGQQVTLRCSPKSGHDTVSWYQQALGQGPQFIFQYYEEEERQRGNFPDRFSGHQFPNYSSELNVNALLLGDSALYLCASSRGQRGDYGYTFGSGTRLTVV.